The entry that follows covers one T cell receptor (beta chain) sequence. Its cognate antigen is unknown. This specimen belongs to a study of OX40 agonist ivuxolimab in advanced cancers. Turning to the study itself: Clinicians treated patients with ivuxolimab, an agonistic anti-OX40 (CD134) antibody. General study findings and limits: Relative to CD4+, CD8+ T cells held more expanded clones on average.

Clones were read by immunoSEQ multiplex PCR, and TCRdb kept only the in-frame ones, dropping some. The sample records about 84,000 clones, more than 75% being singletons. Germline V CDR1 and CDR2: MDHEN, SYDVKM. The CDR3 is 13 residues long. Trimming took 8 bases from V and 6 from J, leaving 16 bases between them. The sequencing here drew on CD4+ or CD8+ T cells sorted from blood, taken in a trial of the OX40 agonist ivuxolimab. The source of this sequence is an adult with an advanced solid tumor such as melanoma, head and neck, liver or kidney cancer. The chain has TRBV28 and TRBJ1-2, with D hard to call. For the CDR3, the DNA is TGTGCCAGCTCGCGAGGGAGTGGAAATGGCTACACCTTC. It codes for CASSRGSGNGYTF.